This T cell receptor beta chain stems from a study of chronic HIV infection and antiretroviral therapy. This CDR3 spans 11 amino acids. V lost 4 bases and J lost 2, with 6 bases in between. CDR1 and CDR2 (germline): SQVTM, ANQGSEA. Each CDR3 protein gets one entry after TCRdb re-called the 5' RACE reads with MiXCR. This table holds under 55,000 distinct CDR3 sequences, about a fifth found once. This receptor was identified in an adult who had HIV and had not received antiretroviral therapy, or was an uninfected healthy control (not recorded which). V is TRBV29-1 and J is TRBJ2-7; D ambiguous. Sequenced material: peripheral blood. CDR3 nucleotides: TGCAGCGTTGTTTTCACCTACGAGCAGTACTTC. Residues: CSVVFTYEQYF.